This T cell receptor beta chain came from a study of cytomegalovirus exposure and HLA in healthy donors (dated by TCRdb to 2015 to 2018). The study in broad terms: An earlier analysis of approximately 600 of the donors reported more than 250 Gb of sequence data and approximately 110 million unique TCR beta sequences from about 180 million T cells. Along with the approximately 650-subject first cohort, a separate validation cohort of roughly 110 different subjects was used. About 300 gigabases of sequencing data and approximately 80 million unique TCR sequences were included in an early release covering around 600 HLA-typed donors. Alongside the repertoire data, information on donor age, sex, ethnicity and CMV serostatus was compiled. The study profiled the T cell repertoires of hundreds of subjects by immunosequencing and related them to cytomegalovirus serostatus. A later analysis re-examined previously published TCR beta repertoires from more than 650 donors and added high-resolution HLA genotyping to investigate patterns of TCR occurrence. The study aimed to test whether cataloging public T cell receptors could reveal signatures of past pathogen exposure. HLA typing included class I and class II loci at four-digit resolution. All discovery cohort repertoires had been generated on a single sequencing platform. The genetic ancestry cluster associated with self-reported Caucasian donors included around 76% of the roughly 400 genotyped donors. Rather than drawing on any new phenotypic data, the later analysis identified candidate immune exposures from TCR beta sequences and the way those sequences occurred across donors. Typing coverage varied by locus: about 629-630 donors for A, B, C, DRB1 and DQB1; approximately 560 for DQA1; approximately 570 for DPA1; 400 to 480 for DPB1. Five DR-DQ haplotypes were handled as single units for association and clustering because linkage in the cohort was strong. To decide whether each TCR beta V gene segment behaved as functional or pseudogenic, an earlier analysis of some 540 of the donors relied on high-throughput TCR beta sequencing. To predict cytomegalovirus infection status, the study brought together high-throughput TCR immunosequencing, statistical association of individual TCRs with disease status, and machine learning. Among some 400 genotyped donors of the cohort, an average of about 240,000 unique TCR beta nucleotide sequences was sequenced per donor, of which 15% to 20% were non-productive. A later genetic analysis used genome-wide SNP genotypes for about 65% of the 666 donors, treating that subset as a discovery cohort.

In total, roughly 670 healthy bone marrow donors made up the cohort. Cohort members were all nominally healthy when sampled, although unrecorded immune exposures were likely present. The donor was CMV seronegative and was included in the group of approximately 350 seronegative cohort members. A peripheral blood sample was collected from each donor, and TCR beta sequencing was performed on peripheral blood mononuclear cells. Genomic DNA was extracted from the blood cell samples with the Qiagen DNeasy Blood Extraction Kit. Libraries were constructed by the immunoSEQ multiplex PCR assay. For the multiplex PCR, a mixture combining 60 forward primers for TCR Vbeta segments and 13 reverse primers for TCR Jbeta segments was used. The CDR3 region of rearranged TCR beta genes was amplified from genomic DNA by a multiplex PCR assay. The Illumina HiSeq System was used to sequence the amplified TCR beta libraries as 87-base-pair reads. Per the original workflow: In a later analysis, some 80 million unique TCR beta chains were counted across the approximately 640 repertoires, and roughly 10 million of these chains were shared by at least two donors. Raw reads were error-corrected and collapsed into unique sequences with a nearest-neighbor algorithm that merged closely related sequences to remove PCR and sequencing errors. CDR3 sequences were aligned to IMGT reference sequences to assign V, D and J gene segments. For a sequence to be retained, a match of at least six nucleotides to both a V gene segment and a J gene segment was required. Rearrangements were classified as productive when the CDR3 lacked stop codons and remained in frame with V and J, and all other rearrangements were classified as non-productive. Following IMGT convention, CDR3 was defined as the stretch from the second conserved V-encoded cysteine to the conserved J-encoded phenylalanine. Sequences without an unambiguous match to a single V gene segment were excluded from the earlier analysis of 450 to 750 of the donors. An earlier analysis of approximately 590 of the donors classified V segments as functional when productive rearrangements were above 56.7% and as segregating when the standard deviation between donors was above 5%. A statistical classification framework was built for diagnosing cytomegalovirus status from the catalog of TCR beta chain sequences. In a later analysis, TCR nucleotide sequences were compared against IMGT/GENE-DB human TR gene sequences so that V and J genes could be assigned. A later analysis assigned CDR3 sequences and most-parsimonious VDJ recombination scenarios with the TCRdist pipeline. In a later analysis, each TCR beta chain was defined by its CDR3 amino acid sequence together with its V-gene family, and reads lacking a unique V-gene family were excluded. In a later analysis, several hundred highly shared, low-generation-probability nucleotide sequences were removed to address suspected cross-contamination and a sequencing artifact. In a later analysis, a clonal expansion index for each public chain was calculated from normalized within-repertoire ranks of inferred template counts. Generation probabilities in a later analysis came from a VDJ recombination model fitted to out-of-frame rearrangements, and those results were checked against IGoR. A later analysis scored TCR-TCR, TCR-HLA and TCR-CMV co-occurrence with hypergeometric tests, applying a repertoire-size bias correction to TCR pairs. A later analysis estimated false discovery rates by permuting HLA or CMV assignments 20 times. In a later analysis, co-occurring TCRs were grouped using DBSCAN, with TCRdist sequence similarity added in when clustering inside HLA-allele-positive subsets. Repertoires with fewer than 30,000 or more than 120,000 public chains were left out of co-occurrence clustering, as were a handful of repertoires with anomalous nucleotide sharing. TCRdb took this table from immuneACCESS and kept in-frame rearrangements with V and J called. Such tables lack part of the clones; where checked against another copy, unresolved V genes explain under half of the gap, and the rest is unexplained. The DNA was the basis for D and trimming; V, J and clone size are from that table. Here the sample has tens of thousands of clones; more than 65% occur a single time. The ten largest clones represent roughly 3.2% of the sample.

Turning to this clone: Its antigen is currently not known. The record has no base qualities; no much larger clone is one base away.

Overall study outcomes, separate from this receptor: In vitro tests confirmed that a few of the cytomegalovirus-associated TCR beta chains recognize cytomegalovirus antigens. Correlated functional status among segregating V segments might be attributable to linkage disequilibrium, but an unknown experimental factor could not be ruled out. When HLA alleles, especially DR and DQ, strongly co-occurred, TCR associations were difficult to assign to individual alleles. Broadly in line with IMGT annotations, most TCR beta V segments showed up in productive rearrangements about 90% or about 30% of the time in an earlier analysis of around 550 of the donors. HLA typing was unavailable for some donors at each locus, so association tests used only the typed subset. In this cohort, only TCR beta chains were sequenced, and detectable features were limited by the absence of alpha or paired-chain data. A later analysis found that HLA-associated TCR beta chains were more clonally expanded and had lower generation probabilities than equally common non-associated chains. In the study, around 150 TCR beta chains were listed as associated with cytomegalovirus. A later analysis associated about 18,000 TCR beta sequences with specific HLA alleles at a false discovery rate of 0.05. A further reported finding was that TCR beta sequences accurately predicted the HLA-A and HLA-B alleles for most subjects in the first cohort. An association between a missense DCLRE1C variant and V-gene and J-gene trimming of TCR beta chains was found in a later genetic analysis and replicated in an independent cohort. In a later analysis, several top co-occurrence clusters were reported to appear linked to parvovirus B19, influenza, CMV and Epstein-Barr virus. A cluster of highly shared sequence variants was judged likely to be a technical artifact of the sequencing pipeline. Cytomegalovirus status was reported to be diagnosed by the classifier with high specificity and sensitivity in both the original and validation cohorts. CMV serostatus was the only immune exposure information available for the cohort. In a later analysis, the rate of TCR association differed among HLA loci, with DRB1 alleles having the most associated TCRs and HLA-C alleles having the fewest. Because counts were too low, under 20 rarely observed V segments, including chromosome 9 orphons, were left out of the earlier analysis of approximately 580 of the donors. The authors suggested that the approach could potentially be generalized to other disease states and immunological phenotypes. Most TCR sequences were observed very rarely across donors, whereas some public TCRs were present in many individuals. According to a later genetic analysis, donors in an Asian-associated ancestry cluster had fewer N-insertions in productive TCRs than the roughly 670-donor mean. Presence/absence analyses assumed roughly uniform sequencing depth across donors, an assumption that may not hold. In a later analysis, most CMV-associated TCR beta chains were found to appear HLA-restricted, with HLA associations seemingly driven largely by CMV exposure.

This clonotype originated in a woman aged 18-29 years in good health and CMV-seronegative. The sample was PBMCs.

The base sequence is TGTGCCAGCAGGGTAACAGCGGGAGCGGGTGAGACCCAGTACTTC. The encoded protein is CASRVTAGAGETQYF. The sequence links TRBV6-5 to TRBJ2-5; TRBD2 agrees with 8 junctional bases. Trimming takes 6 bases off V and 5 bases off J; junction bases not matched to a gene: 11. CDR1 and CDR2 were assigned from the germline V gene as MNHEY and SVGAGI. Measured from the cysteine to the phenylalanine, the CDR3 is 15 residues long. The entry retains the CDR3 DNA only, 45 bases that are in frame from base 1.